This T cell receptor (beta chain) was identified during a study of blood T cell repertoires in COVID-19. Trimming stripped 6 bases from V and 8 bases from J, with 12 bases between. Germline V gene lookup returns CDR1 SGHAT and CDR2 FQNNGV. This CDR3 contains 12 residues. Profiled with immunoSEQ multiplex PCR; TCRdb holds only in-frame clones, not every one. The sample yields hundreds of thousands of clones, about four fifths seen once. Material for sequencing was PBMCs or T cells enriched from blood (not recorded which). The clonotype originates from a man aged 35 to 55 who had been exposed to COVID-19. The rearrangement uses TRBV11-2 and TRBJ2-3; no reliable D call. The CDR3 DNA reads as TGTGCCAGCAGTAACAGCCTCTCTACGCAGTATTTT. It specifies CASSNSLSTQYF.